What follows are 26 T cell receptor beta chains derived from one specimen sequenced in a study of CD4 T cells in relation to SARS-CoV-2 and coronaviruses. Libraries were prepared by immunoSEQ multiplex PCR; TCRdb keeps only in-frame clonotypes and omits some of them. The sample lists tens of thousands of clones, over 75% seen once, with 3.1% in the top ten. Sequencing input: memory CD4+ T cells from PBMCs. These receptors were obtained from an adult with COVID-19.

The chain links TRBV5-1 to TRBJ2-7; TRBD1 aligns across 8 bases. This CDR3 comprises 16 residues. Germline-derived CDR1 and CDR2 are SGHRS and YFSETQ. J was trimmed by 5 bases and V by 0 bases; bases with no gene match: 10. As DNA, the CDR3 is TGCGCCAGCAGCTTGGGTAGGACAGGGAATTCCCACGAGCAGTACTTC. Protein sequence: CASSLGRTGNSHEQYF.

The genes are TRBV2 and TRBJ2-3, with 11 nucleotides matching TRBD2. V trimming: 7 bases; J trimming: 0 bases; junction bases outside the gene matches: 6. The CDR3 spans 16 residues. From germline, CDR1 is SNHLY and CDR2 FYNNEI. CDR3 residues: CASTRRLAGSTDTQYF. The CDR3 bases are TGTGCCAGCACCCGACGACTAGCGGGGAGCACAGATACGCAGTATTTT.

This rearrangement joins TRBV19 to TRBJ2-3; TRBD2 is a possible D gene (5 bases). Trimming pared 5 bases from V and 2 bases from J, leaving 8 bases between. CDR1 and CDR2 (germline): LNHDA, SQIVND (reference sequence). The length of the CDR3 is 13 residues. The CDR3 spells CASSADFTDTQYF. As DNA, the CDR3 is TGTGCCAGTAGTGCGGACTTCACAGATACGCAGTATTTT.

The chain joins TRBV6-5 to TRBJ2-5; TRBD1 matches 8 bases. This CDR3 is 14 amino acids long. V lost 5 bases and J lost 4; bases outside the gene matches: 6. Germline V CDR1 and CDR2: MNHEY, SVGAGI. The chain's CDR3 is CASSQPGQVETQYF. The CDR3 DNA follows: TGTGCCAGCAGTCAACCGGGACAGGTAGAGACCCAGTACTTC.

This rearrangement joins TRBV5-5 to TRBJ2-3; a possible D gene is TRBD1 (5 bases). This CDR3 is built from 17 residues. The germline CDR1 and CDR2 sequences are SGHKS and YYEKEE (reference sequence). Trimming took off 1 base at V and 0 bases at J, with 15 bases between the two ends. The CDR3 DNA reads as TGTGCCAGCAGCTTGAGGGGTGGTCAGACAAGCACAGATACGCAGTATTTT. It specifies CASSLRGGQTSTDTQYF. The whole variable domain, remainder taken from reference TRBV5-5 and TRBJ2-3, is DAGVTQSPTHLIKTRGQQVTLRCSPISGHKSVSWYQQVLGQGPQFIFQYYEKEERGRGNFPDRFSARQFPNYSSELNVNALLLGDSALYLCASSLRGGQTSTDTQYFGPGTRLTVL.

V gene TRBV6-1 combines with J gene TRBJ1-4; D may be TRBD1 (5 bases). V was shortened by 2 bases and J by 7 bases, with 11 bases between the two germline ends. CDR3 size: 14 residues. The V gene's germline CDR1 is MNHNS and CDR2 SASEGT. The CDR3 DNA follows: TGTGCCAGCAGTGAACAGGGTCTAAGTGAAAAACTGTTTTTT. This translates into CASSEQGLSEKLFF.

In this sample, this clone turned up once. The chain recombines TRBV7-9 with TRBJ1-2; D is perhaps TRBD1 (6 bases). The ends were cut back, 4 bases at V and 6 bases at J, with 15 bases in the middle. The CDR3 runs to 14 residues. Germline CDR1 SEHNR, CDR2 FQNEAQ (reference sequence). As DNA, the CDR3 is TGTGCCAGCAGCTCGACACTGGGACAACATGGCTACACCTTC. It codes for CASSSTLGQHGYTF.

The count of this clone is one. This sequence joins TRBV4-2 and TRBJ1-6, with a weak D call TRBD1 (5 bases). The V gene's germline CDR1 is LGHNA and CDR2 YNFKEQ. The CDR3 loop spans 15 amino acids. The V and J ends lost 0 bases and 7 bases respectively, with 10 bases between them. CDR3 in DNA: TGTGCCAGCAGCCAAGAAATCAGGGTGAATTCACCCCTCCACTTT. Protein product: CASSQEIRVNSPLHF.

The chain joins TRBV19 to TRBJ2-3; D unresolved. CDR3 size: 13 residues. Germline CDR1 and CDR2: LNHDA and SQIVND (reference sequence). Trimming took off 9 bases at V and 0 bases at J, with 10 bases between the two ends. As DNA, the CDR3 is TGTGCCAGCGCACCCTCTAGCACAGATACGCAGTATTTT. Translated: CASAPSSTDTQYF.

This clone was counted once. The chain uses TRBV7-3 and TRBJ2-2; D is undetermined. CDR3 length equals 14 residues. Germline CDR1 and CDR2: SGHTA and FQGTGA. Trimming stripped 0 bases from V and 4 bases from J, with 6 bases between. The chain's CDR3 is CASSLTVSTGELFF. The CDR3 DNA reads as TGTGCCAGCAGCTTAACAGTGTCCACCGGGGAGCTGTTTTTT.

This clone was counted once. The genes are TRBV2 and TRBJ2-3, with TRBD2 matching over 9 bases. CDR3 length equals 15 residues. CDR1 and CDR2 from the germline V gene are SNHLY and FYNNEI. V lost 7 bases and J lost 5; bases outside the gene matches: 10. The CDR3 reads CASTRREGRGDTQYF. The CDR3 bases are TGTGCCAGCACCAGGCGGGAGGGCCGCGGAGATACGCAGTATTTT.

The chain has TRBV10-3 and TRBJ1-1; D is unresolved. CDR3 length equals 15 residues. The V and J ends lost 3 bases and 1 base respectively, with 12 bases between them. CDR1 and CDR2 (germline): ENHRY, SYGVKD. DNA of the CDR3: TGTGCCATCAGTGACCCCGTGGGGTCGAACACTGAAGCTTTCTTT. Amino acids: CAISDPVGSNTEAFF.

The chain combines TRBV5-4 with TRBJ2-1, with 11 bases matching TRBD2. J gave up 5 bases and V 3 bases, and 4 bases lay outside the gene matches. The CDR3 totals 15 residues. Looked up from germline, CDR1 is SGHNT and CDR2 is YYREEE (reference sequence). In DNA form, the CDR3 reads TGTGCCAGCAGCTCCGGGACTAGCGGCCACAATGAGCAGTTCTTC. It codes for CASSSGTSGHNEQFF. The whole variable domain, remainder taken from reference TRBV5-4 and TRBJ2-1, is ETGVTQSPTHLIKTRGQQVTLRCSSQSGHNTVSWYQQALGQGPQFIFQYYREEENGRGNFPPRFSGLQFPNYSSELNVNALELDDSALYLCASSSGTSGHNEQFFGPGTRLTVL.

V usage is TRBV6-6 and J usage is TRBJ1-6; D unclear. Trimming removed 0 bases from V and 7 bases from J, with 1 base in between. CDR1 and CDR2 from the germline V gene are MNHNY and SVGAGI (reference sequence). The CDR3 is made up of 12 amino acids. The CDR3 loop reads CASSYSNSPLHF. CDR3 nucleotide sequence: TGTGCCAGCAGTTACTCCAATTCACCCCTCCACTTT.

The genes are TRBV28 and TRBJ1-2; 8 bases map to TRBD1. CDR3 length: 13 amino acids. Looked up from germline, CDR1 is MDHEN and CDR2 is SYDVKM. Unmatched junction bases numbered 8, after V lost 6 bases and J lost 8 bases. CDR3 sequence reads: CASSLQGAGGYTF. In DNA form, the CDR3 reads TGTGCCAGCAGCCTCCAGGGGGCGGGGGGCTACACCTTC.

The J gene is TRBJ1-1, the V gene TRBV10-3, with D uncertain. CDR1 is ENHRY, CDR2 SYGVKD, per germline. The length of the CDR3 is 12 residues. Trimming stripped 6 bases from V and 1 base from J, with 6 bases between. As DNA, the CDR3 is TGTGCCATCAGGGCAGGGAACACTGAAGCTTTCTTT. It translates to CAIRAGNTEAFF.

The chain joins TRBV5-5 to TRBJ2-7, with TRBD1 identical over 8 bases. The CDR3 loop spans 14 amino acids. Per germline, CDR1 SGHKS and CDR2 YYEKEE (reference sequence). Trimming cost V 4 bases and J 5 bases; bases outside gene matches: 8. This CDR3 reads CASSVQGALDEQYF. CDR3 nucleotides: TGTGCCAGCAGCGTTCAGGGGGCCCTAGACGAGCAGTACTTC.

As regards this clone: The sample has other DNA sequences that encode this CDR3 too. V and J are TRBV18 and TRBJ2-5; TRBD1 agrees at 11 bases. This CDR3 spans 15 amino acids. Germline values: CDR1 KGHSH, CDR2 LQKENI. With 3 bases clipped from V and 4 bases from J, the junction kept 4 bases outside the gene matches. The CDR3 region is CASSPPGQGGETQYF. The DNA of the CDR3 is TGTGCCAGCTCACCGCCGGGACAGGGGGGAGAGACCCAGTACTTC.

The V and J genes are TRBV28 and TRBJ1-5; no reliable D call. Germline V CDR1 and CDR2: MDHEN, SYDVKM. The CDR3 extends over 15 amino acids. Trimming removed 4 bases from V and 0 bases from J, with 10 bases in between. CDR3 region: CASSSRHNSNQPQHF. In nucleotides, the CDR3 is TGTGCCAGCAGTTCTAGACATAATAGCAATCAGCCCCAGCATTTT. Full variable domain (missing parts from reference TRBV28 and TRBJ1-5): DVKVTQSSRYLVKRTGEKVFLECVQDMDHENMFWYRQDPGLGLRLIYFSYDVKMKEKGDIPEGYSVSREKKERFSLILESASTNQTSMYLCASSSRHNSNQPQHFGDGTRLSIL.

The chain employs TRBV19 and TRBJ2-5; TRBD1 agrees at 10 bases. CDR1 and CDR2 from the germline V gene are LNHDA and SQIVND (reference sequence). The trim removed 3 bases at V and 5 bases at J, leaving 6 bases unmatched. The CDR3 has 15 residues. DNA for the CDR3: TGTGCCAGTAGTATGGGGGACAGGGGTGCTGAGACCCAGTACTTC. Translating gives CASSMGDRGAETQYF.

The chain uses TRBV5-1 and TRBJ1-6; TRBD1 agrees at 11 bases. Trimming at V came to 5 bases and at J to 6 bases, leaving 4 bases not matched to a gene. Germline CDR1 reads SGHRS; CDR2 reads YFSETQ. The CDR3 has 15 amino acids. This chain's CDR3 is CASREGTGGNSPLHF. The CDR3 nucleotides read TGCGCCAGCAGGGAGGGGACAGGGGGTAATTCACCCCTCCACTTT.

The J gene is TRBJ2-3, the V gene TRBV3-1 (or the pseudogene TRBV3-2), with TRBD2 identical over 8 bases. With V trimmed by 4 bases and J by 4 bases, 7 bases remained unmatched. This CDR3 has 15 amino acids. Per germline, CDR1 LGHDT and CDR2 YNNKEL (reference sequence). DNA of the CDR3: TGTGCCAGCAGCCGACTAGCGCCCGTGGCAGATACGCAGTATTTT. It codes for CASSRLAPVADTQYF.

The V call is TRBV18, the J call TRBJ1-3; 7 nucleotides line up with TRBD1. Germline CDR1 is KGHSH and CDR2 is LQKENI. V was pared by 1 base and J by 0 bases, with 6 bases of the junction left unmatched. This CDR3 is built from 17 residues. CDR3 residues: CASSPLPQGTSGNTIYF. The CDR3 region has the DNA TGTGCCAGCTCACCACTTCCACAGGGGACCTCTGGAAACACCATATATTTT.

V and J are TRBV7-8 and TRBJ1-4; no firm D call. Germline V gene sequence: CDR1 SGHVS, CDR2 FQNEAQ. The CDR3 contains 14 residues. V lost 5 bases, J lost 2 bases, and 9 bases lay in between. The CDR3 region has the DNA TGTGCCAGCAGCCGCGGGAGGACTAATGAAAAACTGTTTTTT. This gives the protein CASSRGRTNEKLFF.

This clone has only a few counts. This chain connects TRBV4-1 to TRBJ2-3; unclear D gene. V lost 1 base, J lost 1 base, and 12 bases lay in between. The length of the CDR3 is 16 residues. The germline V gene encodes CDR1 MGHRA and CDR2 YSYEKL. CDR3 sequence reads: CASSQGMGLGTDTQYF. CDR3 DNA sequence: TGCGCCAGCAGCCAAGGAATGGGTTTGGGCACAGATACGCAGTATTTT.

The chain links TRBV3-1 (or the pseudogene TRBV3-2) to TRBJ1-1, with a possible D match to TRBD1 (6 bases). Deletions cut 0 bases from V and 8 bases from J, with 22 bases between. This CDR3 contains 17 residues. CDR1 is LGHDT, CDR2 YNNKEL, per germline (reference sequence). DNA for the CDR3: TGTGCCAGCAGCCAAGAAACGATCTGGAGCGGACAGATAGAAGCTTTCTTT. This sequence encodes CASSQETIWSGQIEAFF.